This T cell receptor (beta chain) was obtained from a study of cytomegalovirus exposure and HLA in healthy donors. The PCR ran on 60 Vbeta and 13 Jbeta primers. Only in-frame clones appear in the TCRdb table, and some are missing; sequencing was by immunoSEQ multiplex PCR. The repertoire holds 65,000 to 75,000 clones, with 65% to 70% as singletons. CDR1 is SEHNR, CDR2 FQNEAQ, per germline (reference sequence). The CDR3 totals 15 residues. The V and J ends lost 5 bases and 4 bases, in that order; junction bases with no gene match: 10. The sequence derives from a woman aged 25 to 45 in good health and CMV-seronegative. The sequencing sample was made of PBMCs. The chain is built from TRBV7-9 and TRBJ2-7, with TRBD1 matching 8 bases. The CDR3: CASSPPQGAGYEQYF. The CDR3 nucleotides read TGTGCCAGCAGCCCTCCCCAGGGGGCAGGGTACGAGCAGTACTTC.